The 6 T cell receptor beta chains listed next were all sequenced from one sample in a study of Graves' ophthalmopathy and Graves' hyperthyroidism. Researchers took RNA transcripts and amplified TCR beta CDR3 regions from them. RT-PCR in the first round used HTBI primers; a second-round multiplex PCR followed. MiXCR was run by TCRdb on the multiplex PCR reads, yielding one entry per CDR3 protein. The sample has some 240,000 distinct CDR3 sequences; around 50% are singletons. The sequenced sample was peripheral blood. The receptors derive from an adult man with Graves' ophthalmopathy.

The chain joins TRBV5-1 to TRBJ2-5; 10 nucleotides match TRBD2. V lost 4 bases, J lost 1 base, and 7 bases stayed unmatched. CDR1 and CDR2 (germline): SGHRS, YFSETQ. This CDR3 spans 16 amino acids. The CDR3 spells CASSPLGLATQETQYF. The CDR3 DNA reads TGCGCCAGCAGCCCCTTGGGACTAGCGACCCAAGAGACCCAGTACTTC.

The rearrangement uses TRBV7-2 and TRBJ1-3, with D possibly TRBD1 on 5 matching bases. Trimming removed 8 bases at V and 0 bases at J, with 14 bases between. This CDR3 has 15 residues. Germline assignment: CDR1 SGHTA and CDR2 FQGNSA. The CDR3 loop reads CASQEGSSSGNTIYF. The DNA for the CDR3 is TGTGCCAGCCAAGAGGGGTCGAGCTCTGGAAACACCATATATTTT.

This clonotype occurred once. A junction boundary mismatches the germline segment, possibly from a read error. This chain connects TRBV20-1 to TRBJ1-4; unclear D gene. The CDR3 sequence is 12 residues long. Germline V gene data show CDR1 as DFQATT and CDR2 as SNEGSKA (reference sequence). CDR3: CSARTAKERLFF. For the CDR3, the DNA is TGCAGTGCTAGGACCGCAAAAGAAAGACTGTTTTTT.

This clonotype showed up just a few times. The V call is TRBV5-1, the J call TRBJ1-1; D might be TRBD1 (5 bases). The CDR3 is 13 amino acids. CDR1 is SGHRS and CDR2 is YFSETQ in the germline V gene. Deletions cut 4 bases from V and 3 bases from J, with 10 bases between. CDR3: CASSQGWDTEAFF. The CDR3 bases are TGCGCCAGCAGCCAGGGTTGGGACACTGAAGCTTTCTTT.

The chain uses TRBV12-3 or TRBV12-4 and TRBJ2-7; possibly TRBD2 for D (7 bases). The CDR3 sequence is 12 residues long. The V end lost 2 bases, the J end lost 9 bases, and 11 bases lay between the germline ends. CDR3: CASSLTGGGQYF. CDR3 coding DNA: TGTGCCAGCAGTTTAACGGGGGGCGGGCAGTACTTC.

The chain carries TRBV2 and TRBJ1-4; a weak D match, TRBD1 (5 bases). Germline CDR1 and CDR2: SNHLY and FYNNEI. The V end lost 5 bases, the J end lost 4 bases, and 23 bases lay between the germline ends. This CDR3 has 18 residues. This CDR3 reads CASSYPIPGRSLNEKLFF. Written as DNA, the CDR3 is TGTGCCAGCAGTTACCCGATCCCAGGGAGGTCCCTTAATGAAAAACTGTTTTTT.